This TCR beta chain emerged from a study of blood T cell repertoires in COVID-19. On the study more broadly: COVID-19 samples collected from the United States, Italy and Spain covered acute and convalescent phases. PBMCs, B-cell-depleted T cells, or T cells provided the cDNA or gDNA that made up the material.

As processed by the authors: Reference gene primer amplification gave nucleated cell count estimates. Generated by immunoSEQ multiplex PCR, the TCRdb table keeps only in-frame clones and is missing some. V, J and clone size were drawn from that table, and D and trimming were deduced from the DNA. The data show 450,000 or so clones, about 88% seen once. CDR3 length: 15 amino acids. Germline CDR1 is SGHNT and CDR2 is YYREEE (reference sequence). Trimming left V 1 base short and J 4 bases short, with 14 bases between. This clonotype was obtained from a woman between 40 and 55 years old with COVID-19, enrolled during active disease. The rearrangement links TRBV5-4 to TRBJ2-5, with a possible D match to TRBD1 (5 bases). The sequenced material came from peripheral blood. CDR3: CASSLMGLEIETQYF. CDR3 nucleotides: TGTGCCAGCAGCTTGATGGGGCTTGAGATAGAGACCCAGTACTTC. Full variable domain (outside the CDR3, taken from reference TRBV5-4 and TRBJ2-5): ETGVTQSPTHLIKTRGQQVTLRCSSQSGHNTVSWYQQALGQGPQFIFQYYREEENGRGNFPPRFSGLQFPNYSSELNVNALELDDSALYLCASSLMGLEIETQYFGPGTRLLVL.